These T cell receptor beta chains were read from a single sample in a study of OX40 agonist ivuxolimab in advanced cancers. Generated by immunoSEQ multiplex PCR, the TCRdb table keeps only in-frame clones and is missing some. The sample has around 72,000 clones, more than 75% seen once. Source: CD4+ or CD8+ T cells sorted from blood, taken in a trial of the OX40 agonist ivuxolimab. The receptors were sampled from an adult with an advanced solid tumor such as melanoma, head and neck, liver or kidney cancer. CDR3s include the opening cysteine and the closing phenylalanine or tryptophan. Each record gives: V gene, J gene, clone size, D gene, CDR3 protein, CDR3 DNA. The D gene is left open where the match is weak. The size field is filled for only some rows; it gives once, few, many or a size class.

v_gene: TRBV11-2
j_gene: TRBJ2-1
abundance: -
d_gene: -
CDR3aa: CASSLDRGAHNEQFF
CDR3nt: TGTGCCAGCAGCTTAGATAGGGGCGCCCACAATGAGCAGTTCTTC

v_gene: TRBV5-4
j_gene: TRBJ1-5
abundance: -
d_gene: -
CDR3aa: CASSQPGEGQPQHF
CDR3nt: TGTGCCAGCAGCCAGCCAGGGGAGGGTCAGCCCCAGCATTTT

v_gene: TRBV29-1
j_gene: TRBJ2-1
abundance: -
d_gene: TRBD2
CDR3aa: CSGTSGSLNEQFF
CDR3nt: TGCAGCGGAACTAGCGGGAGCCTCAATGAGCAGTTCTTC

v_gene: TRBV6-5
j_gene: TRBJ1-5
abundance: once
d_gene: -
CDR3aa: CASGPPPQHF
CDR3nt: TGTGCCAGCGGACCCCCGCCCCAGCATTTT

v_gene: TRBV10-3
j_gene: TRBJ1-3
abundance: -
d_gene: -
CDR3aa: CAMKQGSGNTIYF
CDR3nt: TGTGCCATGAAACAGGGATCTGGAAACACCATATATTTT

v_gene: TRBV5-1
j_gene: TRBJ2-1
abundance: once
d_gene: -
CDR3aa: CASSLAIVNEQFF
CDR3nt: TGCGCCAGCAGCTTGGCTATAGTAAATGAGCAGTTCTTC

v_gene: TRBV11-2
j_gene: TRBJ2-5
abundance: once
d_gene: TRBD2
CDR3aa: CASSPGLAGEVETQYF
CDR3nt: TGTGCCAGCAGCCCCGGACTAGCGGGAGAGGTTGAGACCCAGTACTTC

v_gene: TRBV4-1
j_gene: TRBJ2-1
abundance: -
d_gene: TRBD2
CDR3aa: CASSQEPGLAGGPGNNEQFF
CDR3nt: TGCGCCAGCAGCCAAGAACCGGGACTAGCGGGAGGGCCTGGGAACAATGAGCAGTTCTTC

v_gene: TRBV10-3
j_gene: TRBJ2-7
abundance: -
d_gene: TRBD2
CDR3aa: CAISGGGNTYEQYF
CDR3nt: TGTGCCATCAGTGGGGGAGGGAATACCTACGAGCAGTACTTC

v_gene: TRBV7-7
j_gene: TRBJ2-5
abundance: -
d_gene: -
CDR3aa: CASSLEQGIGETQYF
CDR3nt: TGTGCTAGCAGCTTAGAGCAGGGGATAGGAGAGACCCAGTACTTC

v_gene: TRBV2
j_gene: TRBJ2-5
abundance: -
d_gene: TRBD1
CDR3aa: CASSEPSGQIEETQYF
CDR3nt: TGTGCCAGCAGTGAACCCTCGGGACAGATAGAAGAGACCCAGTACTTC

v_gene: TRBV7-9
j_gene: TRBJ2-1
abundance: -
d_gene: TRBD2
CDR3aa: CASSLGRAERESYNEQFF
CDR3nt: TGTGCCAGCAGCTTGGGGCGGGCTGAGCGGGAGAGCTACAATGAGCAGTTCTTC

v_gene: TRBV7-2
j_gene: TRBJ2-1
abundance: -
d_gene: -
CDR3aa: CASNADSTSYNEQFF
CDR3nt: TGTGCCAGCAACGCCGACAGTACGTCCTACAATGAGCAGTTCTTC

v_gene: TRBV18
j_gene: TRBJ1-1
abundance: -
d_gene: -
CDR3aa: CASSPREMNTEAFF
CDR3nt: TGTGCCAGCTCACCACGGGAAATGAACACTGAAGCTTTCTTT

v_gene: TRBV14
j_gene: TRBJ2-1
abundance: -
d_gene: -
CDR3aa: CASSQGGAGAQNEQFF
CDR3nt: TGTGCCAGCAGCCAAGGGGGGGCAGGGGCACAGAATGAGCAGTTCTTC

v_gene: TRBV6-4
j_gene: TRBJ2-2
abundance: -
d_gene: TRBD1
CDR3aa: CASSDSGTGGTGELFF
CDR3nt: TGTGCCAGCAGTGACTCCGGGACAGGGGGCACCGGGGAGCTGTTTTTT